Each of the 32 T cell receptor beta chains below was sequenced from the same sample in a study of T cells after yellow fever vaccination. MiXCR, applied by TCRdb to the 5' RACE reads, yields one record per CDR3 protein. Of under 300,000 distinct CDR3 sequences listed, 10% to 15% were seen once; the top ten hold less than 0.55%. Here the sequenced sample was CD4+ T cells sorted from PBMCs, taken 45 days after the yellow fever booster vaccination. These receptors were taken from a man aged 25-45 years who received the YFV17D yellow fever vaccine.

The rearrangement joins TRBV18 to TRBJ2-3; TRBD1 matches 7 bases. Germline V lookup: CDR1 KGHSH, CDR2 LQKENI. This CDR3 contains 16 residues. Trimming took 6 bases from V and 4 from J; bases not matched to a gene: 13. CDR3 protein: CASSPRGQSFSDTQYF. Here the CDR3 DNA reads TGTGCCAGCTCGCCGAGGGGGCAAAGTTTCTCAGATACGCAGTATTTT.

V and J are TRBV5-4 and TRBJ2-7; 7 bases are shared with TRBD2. CDR3 length: 16 amino acids. Trimming cost V 4 bases and J 2 bases; bases outside gene matches: 12. In germline, CDR1 is SGHNT, CDR2 YYREEE (reference sequence). CDR3 DNA sequence: TGTGCCAGCAGCGGAGGCTATCGGGGAGGGGCCTACGAGCAGTACTTC. Translation gives CASSGGYRGGAYEQYF.

V and J are TRBV29-1 and TRBJ1-5; D gene unclear. In germline, CDR1 is SQVTM, CDR2 ANQGSEA. V lost 1 base to trimming and J lost 7 bases, with 11 bases between them. This CDR3 region has 13 residues. The CDR3 sequence: CSVEGQAGQPQHF. The CDR3 DNA reads as TGCAGCGTTGAAGGCCAGGCCGGGCAGCCCCAGCATTTT.

The chain employs TRBV7-2 and TRBJ2-7, with 12 bases that match TRBD1. The ends lost 3 bases at V and 6 bases at J; junction bases unmatched: 9. The CDR3 is made up of 16 amino acids. Germline-derived CDR1 and CDR2 are SGHTA and FQGNSA. The DNA for the CDR3 is TGTGCCAGCAGCTTTCAATCGGGACAGGGGGCGCGCGAGCAGTACTTC. Translating it yields CASSFQSGQGAREQYF.

The rearrangement links TRBV6-6 to TRBJ2-5; weak D call: TRBD2 (5 bases). The germline V and J ends were trimmed by 7 bases and 3 bases, with 9 bases remaining between them. The CDR3 runs to 12 residues. Per the germline V gene, CDR1 is MNHNY and CDR2 is SVGAGI (reference sequence). The DNA of the CDR3 is TGTGCCAGCATGAGGGTAAAAGAGACCCAGTACTTC. This gives the protein CASMRVKETQYF.

J is TRBJ2-5 and V is TRBV7-2; D is undetermined. The V and J ends lost 4 bases and 2 bases respectively, with 8 bases between them. Germline-derived CDR1 and CDR2 are SGHTA and FQGNSA. CDR3 length: 13 amino acids. CDR3 nucleotides: TGTGCCAGCAGCTCCCTGTGGCAAGAGACCCAGTACTTC. Its protein is CASSSLWQETQYF.

The V and J genes are TRBV4-3 and TRBJ2-1; no reliable D call. V was clipped by 0 bases and J by 4 bases, with 10 bases between them. Germline-derived CDR1 and CDR2 are LGHNA and YSLEER. This CDR3 spans 15 amino acids. The CDR3 spells CASSQDPQNYNEQFF. CDR3 coding DNA: TGCGCCAGCAGCCAAGACCCCCAGAATTACAATGAGCAGTTCTTC.

The genes are TRBV30 and TRBJ2-5, with TRBD2 as a possible D gene (5 bases). The V gene's germline CDR1 is GTSNPN and CDR2 SVGIG (reference sequence). V dropped 3 bases and J dropped 7 bases, with 18 bases sitting between them. The CDR3 is 14 residues long. Here the CDR3 DNA reads TGTGCCTGGAGAGTGCTAGCTGGAGTAGGGACCCAGTACTTC. This translates into CAWRVLAGVGTQYF.

This clonotype was seen at least ten times. The V gene is TRBV9, the J gene TRBJ2-1, with unresolved D. The CDR3 is made up of 12 amino acids. Trimming took off 3 bases at V and 3 bases at J, with 4 bases between the two ends. CDR1 and CDR2 (germline): SGDLS, YYNGEE. The CDR3 DNA follows: TGTGCCAGCAGCGGCAACTACAATGAGCAGTTCTTC. Its protein is CASSGNYNEQFF.

The chain couples TRBV5-1 to TRBJ2-1, with 9 nucleotides matching TRBD1. V lost 5 bases to trimming and J lost 8 bases; unmatched junction nucleotides: 8. Germline V gives CDR1 SGHRS, CDR2 YFSETQ. This CDR3 spans 14 amino acids. The CDR3 spells CASRSGQGFDEQFF. Written as DNA, the CDR3 is TGCGCCAGCAGGTCGGGACAGGGATTCGATGAGCAGTTCTTC.

This clonotype was counted a few times. The gene calls are TRBV20-1 and TRBJ2-7; possibly TRBD2 for D (5 bases). The CDR3 length is 13 residues. V lost 1 base, J lost 7 bases, and 14 bases lay in between. Germline V gene data show CDR1 as DFQATT and CDR2 as SNEGSKA (reference sequence). The CDR3: CSARVPVSGEQYF. Written as DNA, the CDR3 is TGCAGTGCTAGAGTGCCGGTTTCGGGGGAGCAGTACTTC.

The chain is built from TRBV20-1 and TRBJ2-7, with D possibly matching TRBD2 (5 bases). CDR1 is DFQATT, CDR2 SNEGSKA, per germline (reference sequence). V shed 1 base and J shed 2 bases, with 15 bases lying between them. CDR3 length: 15 residues. CDR3: CSARAASAAPYEQYF. For the CDR3, the DNA is TGCAGTGCTAGAGCGGCCTCAGCGGCCCCCTACGAGCAGTACTTC.

The CDR3 DNA follows: TGCGCCAGCAGCTTTGGGCAGGGTTACACTGAAGCTTTCTTT. It translates to CASSFGQGYTEAFF. The chain recombines TRBV5-1 with TRBJ1-1, with D tentatively TRBD1 (5 bases). This CDR3 is 14 amino acids long. Trimming removed 2 bases from V and 3 bases from J, with 11 bases in between. Looked up from germline, CDR1 is SGHRS and CDR2 is YFSETQ.

This clonotype has only a few counts. This rearrangement joins TRBV30 to TRBJ2-5; the D is unclear. CDR1 and CDR2 (germline): GTSNPN, SVGIG (reference sequence). The CDR3 has 14 amino acids. V was cut by 0 bases and J by 4 bases, with 12 bases left in between. CDR3 coding DNA: TGTGCCTGGAGTGTACAAGTCCAGCTAGAGACCCAGTACTTC. Protein sequence: CAWSVQVQLETQYF.

The table lists this clonotype with many counts. This chain uses TRBV29-1 with TRBJ2-4; D perhaps matches TRBD1 (6 bases). With 6 bases removed from V and 0 bases from J, the gap between germline ends came to 21 bases. This CDR3 is 17 amino acids long. The germline CDR1 and CDR2 sequences are SQVTM and ANQGSEA. Here the CDR3 DNA reads TGCAGCGTCCAAGGGGGATCACAGTTACTAGCCAAAAACATTCAGTACTTC. Residues: CSVQGGSQLLAKNIQYF.

V is TRBV6-1 and J is TRBJ2-7, with D possibly being TRBD1 (6 bases). CDR3 size: 14 residues. The germline CDR1 and CDR2 sequences are MNHNS and SASEGT. Between the trimmed V and J ends, which lost 5 bases and 6 bases, there was a span of 17 bases. CDR3 amino acids: CASSPTGLSVEQYF. CDR3 coding DNA: TGTGCCAGCAGTCCCACAGGGTTATCGGTCGAGCAGTACTTC.

In this sample, this clonotype turned up a few times. The rearrangement uses TRBV10-3 and TRBJ2-2; D is possibly TRBD2 (6 bases). Germline V lookup: CDR1 ENHRY, CDR2 SYGVKD. The CDR3 is 15 residues long. Trimming pared 3 bases from V and 1 base from J, leaving 9 bases between. As DNA, the CDR3 is TGTGCCATCAGTGACCAGCGGGTGAACACCGGGGAGCTGTTTTTT. Protein sequence: CAISDQRVNTGELFF.

This chain joins TRBV5-1 and TRBJ2-7; TRBD2 matches 11 bases. J gave up 5 bases and V 0 bases, and 4 bases lay outside the gene matches. Germline CDR1 reads SGHRS; CDR2 reads YFSETQ. The CDR3 spans 15 residues. CDR3 protein: CASSLGTSGWDEQYF. The DNA for the CDR3 is TGCGCCAGCAGCTTGGGGACTAGCGGGTGGGACGAGCAGTACTTC.

The V call is TRBV7-2, the J call TRBJ1-2; possibly TRBD1 for D (5 bases). Trimming took 0 bases from V and 3 from J, leaving 11 bases between them. Germline V gene lookup returns CDR1 SGHTA and CDR2 FQGNSA. The CDR3 is made up of 15 amino acids. The DNA of the CDR3 is TGTGCCAGCAGCTTAGCAGGGGTTGGTGACTATGGCTACACCTTC. Its protein is CASSLAGVGDYGYTF.

V is TRBV5-6 and J is TRBJ2-1, with TRBD2 identical over 10 bases. The CDR3 contains 14 residues. Trimming at V came to 7 bases and at J to 4 bases, leaving 5 bases not matched to a gene. Per germline, CDR1 SGHDT and CDR2 YYEEEE. CDR3 nucleotide sequence: TGTGCCAGCGGAGGACTAGCGGCTTACAATGAGCAGTTCTTC. This translates into CASGGLAAYNEQFF.

This clonotype appeared many times. This chain joins TRBV20-1 and TRBJ2-5; 14 bases are a match to TRBD2. The length of the CDR3 is 16 residues. In germline, CDR1 is DFQATT, CDR2 SNEGSKA (reference sequence). V lost 6 bases, J lost 4 bases, and 10 bases stayed unmatched. CDR3 amino acids: CSASGTSGSSRETQYF. As DNA, the CDR3 is TGCAGTGCGAGTGGGACTAGCGGGAGTAGTAGAGAGACCCAGTACTTC.

The V and J genes are TRBV20-1 and TRBJ2-1; no clear D gene. V shed 1 base and J shed 7 bases, with 17 bases lying between them. CDR1 and CDR2 (germline): DFQATT, SNEGSKA (reference sequence). The CDR3 covers 15 residues. CDR3 DNA: TGCAGTGCTAGAGTGCCGGCAGGCAATAAAAATGAGCAGTTCTTC. Translating it yields CSARVPAGNKNEQFF.

The chain joins TRBV18 to TRBJ2-7; D is unresolved. This CDR3 spans 12 amino acids. Looked up from germline, CDR1 is KGHSH and CDR2 is LQKENI. V was shortened by 3 bases and J by 4 bases, with 7 bases between the two germline ends. CDR3: CASSPGFYEQYF. CDR3 DNA sequence: TGTGCCAGCTCACCGGGCTTTTACGAGCAGTACTTC.

This clonotype turned up a few times. The rearrangement uses TRBV20-1 and TRBJ1-2, with TRBD1 matching 7 bases. CDR1 DFQATT and CDR2 SNEGSKA come from the germline V gene (reference sequence). With 6 bases clipped from V and 3 bases from J, the junction kept 13 bases outside the gene matches. The CDR3 spans 15 residues. This CDR3 is CSATNRDRSHYGYTF. CDR3 DNA sequence: TGCAGTGCAACCAATAGGGACAGATCGCACTATGGCTACACCTTC.

This clonotype showed up just a few times. This chain connects TRBV10-3 to TRBJ2-1; 11 bases line up with TRBD2. The CDR3 totals 19 residues. Trimming took 6 bases from V and 0 from J; bases not matched to a gene: 13. CDR1 and CDR2 from the germline V gene are ENHRY and SYGVKD. The CDR3 is CAIRTTSGASSSSYNEQFF. Written as DNA, the CDR3 is TGTGCCATCAGGACGACTAGCGGGGCCTCATCCAGCTCCTACAATGAGCAGTTCTTC.

This clonotype has a count of ten or more. The chain combines TRBV7-2 with TRBJ1-1, with D perhaps TRBD1 (6 bases). The CDR3 runs to 14 residues. Trimming left V 1 base short and J 4 bases short, with 10 bases between. CDR1 and CDR2 (germline): SGHTA, FQGNSA. The CDR3 region is CASSLVGGGTEAFF. In nucleotides, the CDR3 is TGTGCCAGCAGCTTAGTAGGGGGAGGCACTGAAGCTTTCTTT.

This rearrangement joins TRBV5-6 to TRBJ2-7; possibly TRBD1 for D (5 bases). Germline V gene sequence: CDR1 SGHDT, CDR2 YYEEEE. This CDR3 is 15 amino acids long. Trimming pared 5 bases from V and 1 base from J, leaving 16 bases between. CDR3 in amino acids: CASRRNRPSSYEQYF. The DNA for the CDR3 is TGTGCCAGCAGACGGAACAGGCCCTCTTCCTACGAGCAGTACTTC.

This clonotype appeared a few times. The chain couples TRBV9 to TRBJ1-5; the D gene is possibly TRBD1 (5 bases). Germline V lookup: CDR1 SGDLS, CDR2 YYNGEE. V gave up 3 bases and J gave up 5 bases, with 12 bases separating them. The length of the CDR3 is 14 residues. The DNA of the CDR3 is TGTGCCAGCAGCGGAGGCAGGGATTATCAGCCCCAGCATTTT. Translated, it gives CASSGGRDYQPQHF.

This clonotype was counted only a few times. The chain recombines TRBV7-2 with TRBJ2-7; D possibly corresponds to TRBD2 (5 bases). V lost 5 bases and J lost 4, with 12 bases in between. The CDR3 is 13 residues long. Germline CDR1 reads SGHTA; CDR2 reads FQGNSA. CDR3 sequence (DNA): TGTGCCAGCAGCCCTCCCCCGGGATACGAGCAGTACTTC. Translated: CASSPPPGYEQYF.

The chain employs TRBV7-2 and TRBJ2-7; TRBD2 aligns across 11 bases. This CDR3 spans 15 amino acids. The ends lost 5 bases at V and 6 bases at J; junction bases unmatched: 9. CDR1 is SGHTA and CDR2 is FQGNSA in the germline V gene. The CDR3 bases are TGTGCCAGCAGCCTGGCCACTAGCGGGAGTAGCGAGCAGTACTTC. Translation gives CASSLATSGSSEQYF.

This clonotype was counted only a few times. The rearrangement uses TRBV7-2 and TRBJ2-7, with 8 bases identical to TRBD2. V lost 2 bases to trimming and J lost 5 bases; unmatched junction nucleotides: 8. Germline CDR1 reads SGHTA; CDR2 reads FQGNSA. CDR3 length: 15 amino acids. The CDR3, as DNA: TGTGCCAGCAGCTTAACGCCCGGGAGGGGCAACGAGCAGTACTTC. Its translation: CASSLTPGRGNEQYF.

A few counts support this clonotype. The chain has TRBV20-1 and TRBJ2-3; possibly TRBD1 or TRBD2 for D (5 bases each). V lost 6 bases to trimming and J lost 0 bases, with 13 bases between them. CDR3 length equals 14 residues. Germline assignment: CDR1 DFQATT and CDR2 SNEGSKA (reference sequence). The CDR3 region is CSAPGTPSTDTQYF. CDR3 coding DNA: TGCAGTGCGCCCGGGACGCCAAGCACAGATACGCAGTATTTT.